What follows are 5 T cell receptor beta chains derived from one specimen sequenced in a study of technical replicates of blood from a few donors. TCRdb's table, derived via immunoSEQ multiplex PCR, lists solely in-frame clones and lacks some. The table includes roughly 60,000 clones, roughly 91% detected once. Sequencing was performed on PBMCs. The receptors were sampled from a human donor in good health. Some clones in this sample may be carry-over from other donors' samples.

The rearrangement joins TRBV5-1 to TRBJ2-1, with 10 bases identical to TRBD2. V lost 0 bases and J lost 5; bases outside the gene matches: 5. Germline CDR1 is SGHRS and CDR2 is YFSETQ. The CDR3 runs 16 residues. This chain's CDR3 is CASSLDGTSDNNEQFF. In DNA, the CDR3 is TGCGCCAGCAGCTTGGACGGGACTAGCGACAACAATGAGCAGTTCTTC.

The chain has TRBV2 and TRBJ2-5; 7 bases agree with TRBD1. This CDR3 is built from 15 residues. From germline, CDR1 is SNHLY and CDR2 FYNNEI. Unmatched junction bases numbered 11, after V lost 5 bases and J lost 5 bases. CDR3 sequence reads: CASSQGQAAGETQYF. The DNA of the CDR3 is TGTGCCAGCAGTCAAGGACAGGCCGCGGGTGAGACCCAGTACTTC.

The J gene is TRBJ1-6, the V gene TRBV7-2; no clear D gene. Germline V gives CDR1 SGHTA, CDR2 FQGNSA. The V end lost 4 bases, the J end lost 10 bases, and 20 bases lay between the germline ends. The CDR3 covers 16 residues. The CDR3 DNA follows: TGTGCCAGCAGCTCGAGGGCTGGGCGGCGAATCTCACCCCTCCACTTT. It yields the protein CASSSRAGRRISPLHF.

The sample holds one count of this clone. The rearrangement uses TRBV5-3 and TRBJ1-2; D ambiguous. TRBV5-3 qualifies as an ORF whose function is uncertain. The CDR3 loop spans 16 amino acids. The ends were cut back, 0 bases at V and 4 bases at J, with 16 bases in the middle. CDR3 DNA sequence: TGTGCCAGAAGCTTGGCGGCAGGCAGTAGAATCTATGGCTACACCTTC. It translates to CARSLAAGSRIYGYTF.

This chain connects TRBV27 to TRBJ2-2; 10 bases fit TRBD1. The CDR3 loop spans 15 amino acids. Trimming removed 6 bases from V and 5 bases from J; junction bases left unmatched: 6. CDR1 is MNHEY, CDR2 SMNVEV, per germline (reference sequence). CDR3 in DNA: TGTGCCAGCAGCCCCGGGACAGGGGCGACCGGGGAGCTGTTTTTT. It is translated as CASSPGTGATGELFF.